The 21 T cell receptor beta chains reported below all come from one sample, sequenced in a study of blood T cell repertoires in COVID-19 (dated by TCRdb to 2020 to 2021). Libraries were prepared through the immunoSEQ multiplex PCR assay. In its TCRdb copy, this immuneACCESS table keeps in-frame sequences only and misses some clones. Where compared with another copy, unresolved V genes explain less than half of these, and the others have no known cause. Recorded for this sample are some 200,000 clones; 84% of them occurred a single time. The ten biggest clones cover roughly 1.4% of the sample. The specimen was peripheral blood. The receptors originated from a woman in her thirties or forties who had recovered from COVID-19.

The J gene is TRBJ1-2, the V gene TRBV5-1; TRBD1 matches at 8 bases. Per the germline V gene, CDR1 is SGHRS and CDR2 is YFSETQ. The V and J ends lost 1 base and 7 bases, in that order; junction bases with no gene match: 9. The CDR3 is 15 amino acids. CDR3 bases: TGCGCCAGCAGCTTGTTGGCAGGGGGCGAAGGTGGCTACACCTTC. This encodes CASSLLAGGEGGYTF.

The rearrangement joins TRBV7-2 to TRBJ2-5; D might be TRBD2 (6 bases). The V gene's germline CDR1 is SGHTA and CDR2 FQGNSA. V lost 5 bases and J lost 5, with 18 bases in between. This CDR3 contains 15 residues. Written as DNA, the CDR3 is TGTGCCAGCAGCCCGTCTCTAGCGCTACATGAGACCCAGTACTTC. This gives the protein CASSPSLALHETQYF.

The chain uses TRBV9 and TRBJ1-1; TRBD1 aligns across 8 bases. V was clipped by 5 bases and J by 4 bases; unmatched bases: 13. CDR1 and CDR2 from the germline V gene are SGDLS and YYNGEE. The CDR3 loop spans 16 amino acids. The CDR3 reads CASSAKLGQGRTEAFF. As DNA, the CDR3 is TGTGCCAGCAGTGCAAAACTAGGACAGGGACGCACTGAAGCTTTCTTT.

This sequence joins TRBV7-2 and TRBJ2-1, with TRBD2 matching over 9 bases. Germline CDR1 is SGHTA and CDR2 is FQGNSA. There are 15 residues in the CDR3. The V gene end was trimmed by 8 bases and the J gene end by 2 bases; junction bases not matched to a gene: 7. For the CDR3, the DNA is TGTGCCAGCGCCCGAAGCGGGGGGACCTACAATGAGCAGTTCTTC. It translates to CASARSGGTYNEQFF. Variable domain in full (rest from reference TRBV7-2 and TRBJ2-1): GAGVSQSPSNKVTEKGKDVELRCDPISGHTALYWYRQSLGQGLEFLIYFQGNSAPDKSGLPSDRFSAERTGGSVSTLTIQRTQQEDSAVYLCASARSGGTYNEQFFGPGTRLTVL.

V is TRBV9 and J is TRBJ2-7, with D unclear. CDR1 SGDLS and CDR2 YYNGEE come from the germline V gene. Trimming took 3 bases from V and 3 from J, leaving 10 bases between them. This CDR3 is built from 13 residues. The CDR3 DNA sequence: TGTGCCAGCAGCGAGAATAGAGACTACGAGCAGTACTTC. Encoded protein: CASSENRDYEQYF.

Only one count was recorded for this clone. The chain has TRBV21-1 and TRBJ2-6; TRBD2, as called in the table, went unchecked against the DNA. TRBV21-1 is annotated as a pseudogene. The CDR3 is 17 residues long. CDR3 DNA: TGTGCCAGCCCCTCCCGCGGTGGTCGCTCTGGGGCCAACGTCCTGACTTTC. This gives the protein CASPSRGGRSGANVLTF.

The J gene is TRBJ2-3, the V gene TRBV9, with D possibly TRBD2 on 6 matching bases. The germline V gene has CDR1 SGDLS and CDR2 YYNGEE. This CDR3 has 15 residues. V lost 0 bases and J lost 0, with 8 bases in between. As DNA, the CDR3 is TGTGCCAGCAGCGTAGCGGGGGTGAGCACAGATACGCAGTATTTT. It specifies CASSVAGVSTDTQYF.

The V and J genes are TRBV19 and TRBJ1-2, with TRBD1 identical over 12 bases. The CDR3 contains 15 residues. V dropped 9 bases and J dropped 14; count of bases not matched to a gene: 19. CDR1 is LNHDA, CDR2 SQIVND, per germline (reference sequence). CDR3 bases: TGTGCCAGCGTGGGGTCAGCCGGGACAGGGGGCGGCCGAACCTTC. Translating gives CASVGSAGTGGGRTF.

J is TRBJ2-1 and V is TRBV9; 13 bases match TRBD2. Germline V gene data show CDR1 as SGDLS and CDR2 as YYNGEE. The CDR3 spans 17 residues. V lost 4 bases to trimming and J lost 6 bases; unmatched junction nucleotides: 10. CDR3 in amino acids: CASSPYPGLAGLNEQFF. The CDR3 DNA follows: TGTGCCAGCAGCCCTTACCCGGGACTAGCGGGGCTCAATGAGCAGTTCTTC.

The chain carries TRBV3-1 (or the pseudogene TRBV3-2) and TRBJ2-7, with D perhaps matching TRBD1 (5 bases). From germline, CDR1 is LGHDT and CDR2 YNNKEL (reference sequence). The CDR3 spans 17 residues. The germline V and J ends were trimmed by 4 bases and 4 bases, with 23 bases remaining between them. CDR3: CASSLPDSLKGIYEQYF. CDR3 nucleotide sequence: TGTGCCAGCAGCCTTCCCGACAGCCTGAAGGGGATATACGAGCAGTACTTC.

The chain links TRBV4-2 to TRBJ2-5; 11 nucleotides line up with TRBD2. The junction had 11 bases not matched to a gene; V was cut back by 1 base and J by 1 base. The CDR3 loop spans 19 amino acids. Germline assignment: CDR1 LGHNA and CDR2 YNFKEQ. This CDR3 reads CASSQGEVASGGFQETQYF. In DNA, the CDR3 is TGTGCCAGCAGCCAAGGAGAAGTGGCTAGCGGGGGGTTCCAAGAGACCCAGTACTTC.

Points on this clone: Being one base from a much bigger clone, this may be a read error. This rearrangement joins TRBV6-2 or TRBV6-3 to TRBJ1-1, with D uncertain. CDR1 is MNHEY, CDR2 SVGEGT, per germline. This CDR3 spans 12 amino acids. V was cut by 5 bases and J by 0 bases, with 4 bases left in between. DNA of the CDR3: TGTGCCAGCAGTATATTGAACACTGAAGCTTTCTTT. It yields the protein CASSILNTEAFF.

The rearrangement links TRBV11-2 to TRBJ2-7, with 7 bases aligning to TRBD1. The trim removed 6 bases at V and 6 bases at J, leaving 14 bases unmatched. CDR3 size: 15 residues. The V gene's germline CDR1 is SGHAT and CDR2 FQNNGV. CDR3 bases: TGTGCCAGCAGACAGAGAAATAGACAGGGAGCCGAGCAGTACTTC. Its translation is CASRQRNRQGAEQYF.

This clone was picked up a small number of times. This chain uses TRBV5-1 with TRBJ1-4; no definite D call. CDR1 and CDR2 (germline): SGHRS, YFSETQ. V was pared by 2 bases and J by 2 bases, with 10 bases between. The CDR3 runs 15 residues. The CDR3, as DNA: TGCGCCAGCAGCTTCCGCGAGCCTACTAATGAAAAACTGTTTTTT. This encodes CASSFREPTNEKLFF.

The sample holds a few counts of this clone. V gene TRBV11-3 combines with J gene TRBJ1-1, with unresolved D. CDR1 SGHNT and CDR2 YENEEA come from the germline V gene. The CDR3 covers 12 residues. Trimming took off 1 base at V and 5 bases at J, with 5 bases between the two ends. The DNA for the CDR3 is TGTGCCAGCAGCTTAGTTAAAACTGAAGCTTTCTTT. Its protein is CASSLVKTEAFF.

The V call is TRBV4-2, the J call TRBJ2-1, with 7 bases matching TRBD2. The trim removed 4 bases at V and 1 base at J, leaving 4 bases unmatched. The CDR3 covers 15 residues. Per the germline V gene, CDR1 is LGHNA and CDR2 is YNFKEQ. CDR3 region: CASSPGEGSYNEQFF. CDR3 DNA sequence: TGTGCCAGCAGCCCCGGGGAGGGGTCCTACAATGAGCAGTTCTTC.

This chain links TRBV19 with TRBJ2-7; TRBD2 is a possible D gene (6 bases). Germline CDR1 is LNHDA and CDR2 is SQIVND (reference sequence). CDR3 length: 15 residues. V lost 3 bases and J 2 bases, leaving 14 bases between the germline ends. The CDR3 sequence: CASSILPGGTYEQYF. The CDR3 nucleotides are TGTGCCAGTAGTATCTTGCCTGGCGGGACCTACGAGCAGTACTTC. The full variable domain, in which reference TRBV19 and TRBJ2-7 provide the parts outside the CDR3, is DGGITQSPKYLFRKEGQNVTLSCEQNLNHDAMYWYRQDPGQGLRLIYYSQIVNDFQKGDIAEGYSVSREKKESFPLTVTSAQKNPTAFYLCASSILPGGTYEQYFGPGTRLTVT.

The chain combines TRBV13 with TRBJ2-7; D may be TRBD2 (6 bases). V was trimmed by 5 bases and J by 3 bases, leaving 14 bases between them. Germline loops: CDR1 PRHDT, CDR2 FYEKMQ (reference sequence). This CDR3 is built from 14 residues. In DNA form, the CDR3 reads TGTGCCAGCAGCGTCCTCGGGGGTAGCTACGAGCAGTACTTC. Protein product: CASSVLGGSYEQYF.

The rearrangement uses TRBV18 and TRBJ1-3; D unclear. The germline CDR1 and CDR2 sequences are KGHSH and LQKENI. CDR3 length: 15 amino acids. Trimming took off 0 bases at V and 2 bases at J, with 8 bases between the two ends. Here the CDR3 reads CASSPPSETGNTIYF. Here the CDR3 DNA reads TGTGCCAGCTCACCACCAAGCGAGACTGGAAACACCATATATTTT.

The chain has TRBV18 and TRBJ1-2, with 9 bases matching TRBD1. J gave up 13 bases and V 4 bases, and 10 bases lay outside the gene matches. The CDR3 sequence is 13 residues long. CDR1 and CDR2 from the germline V gene are KGHSH and LQKENI. Here the CDR3 DNA reads TGTGCCAGCTCACTCGACAGGGGGTCCTCCTTCACCTTC. As protein: CASSLDRGSSFTF.

This chain uses TRBV7-2 with TRBJ1-1; D ambiguous. Germline CDR1 and CDR2: SGHTA and FQGNSA. Trimming left V 1 base short and J 8 bases short, with 11 bases between. This CDR3 is 13 amino acids long. The CDR3 coding sequence is TGTGCCAGCAGCTTAGGGCAACGTTACGAAGCTTTCTTT. As protein: CASSLGQRYEAFF.